This T cell receptor (beta chain) emerged from a study of blood T cell repertoires in COVID-19. Study details: In each case, the material was cDNA or gDNA derived from T cells, B-cell-depleted T cells, or PBMCs.

In germline, CDR1 is SEHNR, CDR2 FQNEAQ (reference sequence). Trimming at V came to 5 bases and at J to 6 bases, leaving 8 bases not matched to a gene. The CDR3 extends over 15 amino acids. The Seattle patients joined while their infection was active and were tracked longitudinally afterward. This clone has ten or more counts. Original handling: Scientists estimated how many nucleated cells there were by amplifying reference gene primers. Profiling relied on immunoSEQ multiplex PCR, and the TCRdb table lists in-frame clones only, not all of them. That table furnishes V, J and clone size, whereas the DNA furnished D and trimming. The sample has some 100,000 clones, roughly 70% seen once.

The origin of this receptor is a man aged 65 to 79 with COVID-19, enrolled during active disease. The sequenced sample was peripheral blood. The chain joins TRBV7-9 to TRBJ2-2, with 8 bases aligning to TRBD1. CDR3 DNA sequence: TGTGCCAGCAGCGCCGCGGACAGGGCAGCCGGGGAGCTGTTTTTT. This encodes CASSAADRAAGELFF.